This T cell receptor beta chain was found in a study of cytotoxic CD8 clonotypes in ibrutinib-treated CLL. Whole-study context: Mean yields were approximately 250,000 productive templates and 90,000 or so productive rearrangements per sample.

Investigators sought sequencing depths of between 1 in 200,000 and 1 in 1 million T cells. TCRdb's table, derived via immunoSEQ multiplex PCR, lists solely in-frame clones and lacks some. The sample records over 130,000 clones, approximately 80% being singletons. The specimen was PBMCs, collected after 36 months of ibrutinib treatment. The TCR sequence derives from a human donor with chronic lymphocytic leukemia.

CDR3 region: CASSLAGGPGETQYF. The CDR3 DNA follows: TGCGCCAGCAGCTTAGCGGGGGGGCCTGGAGAGACCCAGTACTTC. V usage is TRBV4-1 and J usage is TRBJ2-5; 11 nucleotides match TRBD2. Trimming removed 5 bases from V and 4 bases from J; junction bases left unmatched: 6. The germline gives CDR1 MGHRA, CDR2 YSYEKL. CDR3 length: 15 amino acids.